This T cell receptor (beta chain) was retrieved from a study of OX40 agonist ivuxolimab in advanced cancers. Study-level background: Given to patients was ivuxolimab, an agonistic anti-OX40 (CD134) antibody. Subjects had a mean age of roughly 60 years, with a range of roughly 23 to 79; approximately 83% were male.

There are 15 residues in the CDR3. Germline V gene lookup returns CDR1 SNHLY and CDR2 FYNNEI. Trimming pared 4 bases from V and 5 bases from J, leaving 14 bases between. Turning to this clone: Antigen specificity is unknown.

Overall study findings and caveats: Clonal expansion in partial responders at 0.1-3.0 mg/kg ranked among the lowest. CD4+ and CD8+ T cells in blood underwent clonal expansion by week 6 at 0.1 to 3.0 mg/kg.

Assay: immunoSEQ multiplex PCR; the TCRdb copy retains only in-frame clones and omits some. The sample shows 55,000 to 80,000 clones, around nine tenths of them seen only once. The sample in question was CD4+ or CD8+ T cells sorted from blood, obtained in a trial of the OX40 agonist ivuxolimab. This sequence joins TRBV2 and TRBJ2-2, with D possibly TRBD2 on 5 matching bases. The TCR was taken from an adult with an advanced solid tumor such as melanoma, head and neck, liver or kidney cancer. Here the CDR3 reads CASSGVGVVTGELFF. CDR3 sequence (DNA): TGTGCCAGCAGTGGAGTGGGAGTGGTTACCGGGGAGCTGTTTTTT. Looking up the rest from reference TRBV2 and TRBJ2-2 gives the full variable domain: EPEVTQTPSHQVTQMGQEVILRCVPISNHLYFYWYRQILGQKVEFLVSFYNNEISEKSEIFDDQFSVERPDGSNFTLKIRSTKLEDSAMYFCASSGVGVVTGELFFGEGSRLTVL.